These T cell receptor beta chains were read from a single sample in a study of T-cell reconstitution after alpha-beta-depleted transplantation in children. TCRdb itself ran the PCR reads through MiXCR, one entry per CDR3 protein. The sample holds about 420,000 distinct CDR3 sequences; about 11% are singletons and the top ten take approximately 5%. The input for sequencing was PBMCs from the stem cell graft donor, taken from the stem cell graft. The receptors come from a human donor who donated a stem cell graft to a child with acute myeloid leukemia. CDR3s include the opening cysteine and the closing phenylalanine or tryptophan. The D gene is left open where the match is weak. The size of a clone is reported for some rows only, either as once, few or many, or as a class for expanded clones.

d_call	clone_size	v_call	j_call	cdr3_nt	cdr3_aa
NA	NA	TRBV19	TRBJ2-1	TGTGCCAGTGGGACAATCTCCTACAATGAGCAGTTCTTC	CASGTISYNEQFF
TRBD2	few	TRBV6-2/TRBV6-3	TRBJ2-1	TGTGCCAGCAGTTACTTTGGACAGGGAGGTAGCGGGGGGGCCTACAATGAGCAGTTCTTC	CASSYFGQGGSGGAYNEQFF
TRBD1	NA	TRBV7-2	TRBJ2-1	TGTGCCAGCAGCATAGACAGGGGGCTTGTCAATGAGCAGTTCTTC	CASSIDRGLVNEQFF
TRBD2	few	TRBV4-1	TRBJ2-5	TGCGCCAGCAACATACAACCCCAGCGGGAGCAAGAGACCCAGTACTTC	CASNIQPQREQETQYF
NA	once	TRBV5-5	TRBJ2-1	TGTGCCAGCAGCTTTTTTGCTCTAGCGTTCGGGGACAATGAGCAGTTCTTC	CASSFFALAFGDNEQFF
TRBD1	few	TRBV5-8	TRBJ1-4	TGTGCCAGCAGCTTGGAGGCAGGGGGCGCGAATGAAAAACTGTTTTTT	CASSLEAGGANEKLFF
NA	NA	TRBV20-1	TRBJ1-1	TGCAGTGCTAGAGATCTTTTCCAGTCCGAAGCTTTCTTT	CSARDLFQSEAFF
TRBD2	few	TRBV6-5	TRBJ2-7	TGTGCCAGCAGTTACAATCCAGCGGGAGCCTACGAGCAGTACTTC	CASSYNPAGAYEQYF
NA	many	TRBV11-2	TRBJ1-5	TGTGCCAGCAGCTTAGATGGGGGGGGCAATCAGCCCCAGCATTTT	CASSLDGGGNQPQHF
NA	few	TRBV20-1	TRBJ1-2	TGCAGTGCTAGTCAGGGAGGCTACACCTTC	CSASQGGYTF
NA	many	TRBV7-8	TRBJ2-3	TGTGCCAGCAGAGGGAGAGATACGCAGTATTTT	CASRGRDTQYF
NA	NA	TRBV30	TRBJ1-6	TGTGCCTGGCAGGACAGCAATTCACCCCTCCACTTT	CAWQDSNSPLHF
NA	NA	TRBV4-2	TRBJ2-7	TGTGCCATCGGCCCCGGACAGTTCTCCTACGAGCAGTACTTC	CAIGPGQFSYEQYF
NA	few	TRBV7-2	TRBJ2-1	TGTGCCAGCAGCCCTGGGACTCTCGGAAGCTCCTACAATGAGCAGTTCTTC	CASSPGTLGSSYNEQFF
NA	few	TRBV20-1	TRBJ1-6	TGCAGTGCTAGTAGGCCAGCAACACCCCTCCACTTT	CSASRPATPLHF
TRBD2	few	TRBV5-1	TRBJ2-3	TGCGCCAGCACCCGTAGCGGGGGGGGCACAGATACGCAGTATTTT	CASTRSGGGTDTQYF
TRBD1	NA	TRBV7-9	TRBJ2-7	TGTGCCAGCAGCTTCCCACAGGGGGCATCCTACGAGCAGTACTTC	CASSFPQGASYEQYF
TRBD2	few	TRBV10-3	TRBJ2-1	TGTGCCATCAGTGAGGCTAGCGGGGGGTTCTCGGAGAATGAGCAGTTCTTC	CAISEASGGFSENEQFF
TRBD1	NA	TRBV12-3/TRBV12-4	TRBJ2-3	TGTGCCAGCAGTTTACGGCAGGGGGCTCTTGCAGATACGCAGTATTTT	CASSLRQGALADTQYF
TRBD2	NA	TRBV6-2/TRBV6-3	TRBJ2-2	TGTGCCAGCAGTAGACGGGCGGGAGTGACCGGGGAGCTGTTTTTT	CASSRRAGVTGELFF
TRBD2	few	TRBV29-1	TRBJ2-3	TGCAGCGTTGAAGAGCTTGAGCGGGGTAGCACAGATACGCAGTATTTT	CSVEELERGSTDTQYF
NA	NA	TRBV5-1	TRBJ1-6	TGCGCCAGCAGCTTGGATCCAGGAGAGGAGAATTCACCCCTCCACTTT	CASSLDPGEENSPLHF
NA	NA	TRBV7-6	TRBJ2-3	TGTGCCAGCAGCTTAGTGCCCAGGATGCCGACAGATACGCAGTATTTT	CASSLVPRMPTDTQYF
TRBD2	few	TRBV7-2	TRBJ2-5	TGTGCCAGCAGCTTCTCTAGCGGGAGGGCCCGGGAGACCCAGTACTTC	CASSFSSGRARETQYF
TRBD1	few	TRBV13	TRBJ1-5	TGTGCCAGCAGCTTAGTGGGACAGGGGTCCAATCAGCCCCAGCATTTT	CASSLVGQGSNQPQHF
NA	many	TRBV5-5	TRBJ1-2	TGTGCCAGCAATAGAGAGTGGGCGAACTATGGCTACACCTTC	CASNREWANYGYTF
TRBD2	few	TRBV4-3	TRBJ2-3	TGCGCCAGCAGCCACGGACTAGCGGGAAGCACAGATACGCAGTATTTT	CASSHGLAGSTDTQYF
NA	few	TRBV6-1	TRBJ2-5	TGTGCCAGCAGTGTCTCCTTAGGGGTGGGAGAGACCCAGTACTTC	CASSVSLGVGETQYF
NA	NA	TRBV12-5	TRBJ1-2	TGTGCTAGTGGTTTGAACGCGGGGGACATTGTACCTTATGGCTACACCTTC	CASGLNAGDIVPYGYTF
TRBD2	few	TRBV12-5	TRBJ2-7	TGTGCTAGTGGTTTGGTACGTAGCGGGGCCGGGGGAGAGCAGTACTTC	CASGLVRSGAGGEQYF
NA	few	TRBV7-8	TRBJ2-7	TGTGCCAGCAGCTTACGGTGGCGGGTTGGTAATGGTTACGAGCAGTACTTC	CASSLRWRVGNGYEQYF
NA	NA	TRBV7-7	TRBJ2-7	TGTGCTAGCAGATCCGAAAGGGGGGAGCAGTACTTC	CASRSERGEQYF
NA	few	TRBV7-8	TRBJ2-4	TGTGCCAGCAGCCCGGCAGGTACCAAAAACATTCAGTACTTC	CASSPAGTKNIQYF
NA	few	TRBV9	TRBJ2-2	TGTGCCAGCAGCGCCGGACTGAACACCGGGGAGCTGTTTTTT	CASSAGLNTGELFF
TRBD2	NA	TRBV7-6	TRBJ2-2	TGTGCCAGCAGCTTAGAGGCTAGCGGGGGGTCGAACACCGGGGAGCTGTTTTTT	CASSLEASGGSNTGELFF
NA	NA	TRBV19	TRBJ2-1	TGTGCCAGTAGTATACAGGGGACGGGTGAGCAGTTCTTC	CASSIQGTGEQFF
NA	many	TRBV18	TRBJ1-1	TGTGCCAGCTCACCACGGGGTGACACTGAAGCTTTCTTT	CASSPRGDTEAFF
TRBD2	few	TRBV7-2	TRBJ2-3	TGTGCCAGCAGTTCAGGACTAGCGGGAGGTCCTCAGTATTTT	CASSSGLAGGPQYF
NA	NA	TRBV20-1	TRBJ2-1	TGCAGTGCCCTGCGGACCCCCCACAATGAGCAGTTCTTC	CSALRTPHNEQFF
TRBD2	few	TRBV5-1	TRBJ2-7	TGCGCCAGCAGCTTGTCGGCTAGCGGGGCCTACGAGCAGTACTTC	CASSLSASGAYEQYF
NA	NA	TRBV6-5	TRBJ1-2	TGTGCCAGCAAACCAGATTCGGGGTTACGGTATGGCTACACCTTC	CASKPDSGLRYGYTF
TRBD2	many	TRBV15	TRBJ2-5	TGTGCCACCAGCCGAGGGACTAGCGGGGACCAAGAGACCCAGTACTTC	CATSRGTSGDQETQYF
NA	NA	TRBV5-1	TRBJ2-1	TGCGCCAGCAGCTTGGTCGGGAGTGGCTACAATGAGCAGTTCTTC	CASSLVGSGYNEQFF
TRBD1	many	TRBV10-3	TRBJ2-6	TGTGCCATCAGTGACCCGGGGGAGGACAGGGGCTCTGGGGCCAACGTCCTGACTTTC	CAISDPGEDRGSGANVLTF
NA	NA	TRBV7-2	TRBJ2-7	TGTGCCAGCAGCTATAAAGCGGAGAGCTCCTACGAGCAGTACTTC	CASSYKAESSYEQYF
TRBD2	NA	TRBV25-1	TRBJ2-7	TGTGCCAGCAGTGGGCTAGCGGGCGCCTACGAGCAGTACTTC	CASSGLAGAYEQYF
TRBD1	NA	TRBV29-1	TRBJ2-1	TGCAGCGTTAACCTCGGGACAGGGAGGCACAATGAGCAGTTCTTC	CSVNLGTGRHNEQFF
TRBD1	NA	TRBV20-1	TRBJ2-7	TGCAGTGCTAGTTCAGGGGGCTACGAGCAGTACTTC	CSASSGGYEQYF
TRBD2	NA	TRBV12-3/TRBV12-4	TRBJ2-2	TGTGCCAGCAGTGCCGGGACTAGCGGGAGGGGCGGGGAGCTGTTTTTT	CASSAGTSGRGGELFF
NA	many	TRBV5-1	TRBJ2-7	TGCGCCAGCAGCACAAGGTCCCCCTCCTACGAGCAGTACTTC	CASSTRSPSYEQYF
TRBD1	NA	TRBV11-2	TRBJ1-3	TGTGCCAGCAGCTTAGACAGGGGGACGTTCTCTGGAAACACCATATATTTT	CASSLDRGTFSGNTIYF
TRBD1	many	TRBV6-5	TRBJ1-2	TGTGCCGCCAGGACAGGGGGGGACTATGGCTACACCTTC	CAARTGGDYGYTF
TRBD1	many	TRBV25-1	TRBJ1-2	TGTGCCAGCAGTGGGGGACAGCGCTATGGCTACACCTTC	CASSGGQRYGYTF
TRBD2	few	TRBV6-1	TRBJ2-5	TGTGCCAGCAGGGACAAAGCGGGACTAGGAGAGACCCAGTACTTC	CASRDKAGLGETQYF
TRBD2	few	TRBV20-1	TRBJ2-7	TGCAGTGCGGCGGGACTAGCGGGGCCCTACGAGCAGTACTTC	CSAAGLAGPYEQYF